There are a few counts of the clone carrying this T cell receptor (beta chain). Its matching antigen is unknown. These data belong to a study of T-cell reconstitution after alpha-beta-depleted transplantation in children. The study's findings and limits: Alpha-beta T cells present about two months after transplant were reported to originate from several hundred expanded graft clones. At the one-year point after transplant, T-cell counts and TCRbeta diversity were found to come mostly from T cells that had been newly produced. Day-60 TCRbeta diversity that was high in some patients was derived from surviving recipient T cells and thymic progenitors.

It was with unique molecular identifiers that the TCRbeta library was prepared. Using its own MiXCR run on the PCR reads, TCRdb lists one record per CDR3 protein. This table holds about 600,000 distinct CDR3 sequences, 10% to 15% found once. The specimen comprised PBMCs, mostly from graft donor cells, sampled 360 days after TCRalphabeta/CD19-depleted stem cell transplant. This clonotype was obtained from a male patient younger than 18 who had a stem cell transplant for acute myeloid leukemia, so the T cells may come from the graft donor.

The CDR3 DNA reads TGTGCCAGCAGCTGGACTAGCGGGAGTAGGACCACAGATACGCAGTATTTT. It codes for CASSWTSGSRTTDTQYF. The chain links TRBV6-2 or TRBV6-3 to TRBJ2-3; 13 bases match TRBD2. CDR1 and CDR2 (germline): MNHEY, SVGEGT. The CDR3 covers 17 residues. After removal of 6 bases from V and 2 bases from J, the junction contained 8 bases not matched to a gene.